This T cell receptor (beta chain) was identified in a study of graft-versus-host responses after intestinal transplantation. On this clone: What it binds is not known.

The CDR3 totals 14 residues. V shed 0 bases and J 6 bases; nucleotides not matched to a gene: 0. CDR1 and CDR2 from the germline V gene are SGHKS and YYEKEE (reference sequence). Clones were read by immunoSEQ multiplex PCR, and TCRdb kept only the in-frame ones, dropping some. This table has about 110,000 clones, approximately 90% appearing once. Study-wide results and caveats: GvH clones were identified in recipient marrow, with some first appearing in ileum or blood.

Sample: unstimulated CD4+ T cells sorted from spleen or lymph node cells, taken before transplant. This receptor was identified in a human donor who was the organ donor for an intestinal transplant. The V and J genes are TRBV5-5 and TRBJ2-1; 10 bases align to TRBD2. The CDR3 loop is CASSLGLAGNEQFF. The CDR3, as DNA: TGTGCCAGCAGCTTGGGACTAGCGGGCAATGAGCAGTTCTTC.